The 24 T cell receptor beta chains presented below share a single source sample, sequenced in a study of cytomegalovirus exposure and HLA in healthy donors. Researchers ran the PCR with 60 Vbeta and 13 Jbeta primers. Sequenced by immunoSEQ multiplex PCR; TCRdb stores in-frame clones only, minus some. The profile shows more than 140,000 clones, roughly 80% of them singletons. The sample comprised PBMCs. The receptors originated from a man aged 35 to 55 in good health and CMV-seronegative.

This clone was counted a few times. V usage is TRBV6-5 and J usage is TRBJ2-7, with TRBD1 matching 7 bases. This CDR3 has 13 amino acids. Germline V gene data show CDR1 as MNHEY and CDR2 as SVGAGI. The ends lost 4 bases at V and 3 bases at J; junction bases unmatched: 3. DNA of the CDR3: TGTGCCAGCAGTTTACAGGGGTTCTACGAGCAGTACTTC. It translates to CASSLQGFYEQYF.

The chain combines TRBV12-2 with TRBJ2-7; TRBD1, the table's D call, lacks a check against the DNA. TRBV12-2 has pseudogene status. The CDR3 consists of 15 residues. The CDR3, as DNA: TGTGCAAGTCGCTTATCAACAGGGGCCAGGGACGAGCAGTACTTC. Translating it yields CASRLSTGARDEQYF.

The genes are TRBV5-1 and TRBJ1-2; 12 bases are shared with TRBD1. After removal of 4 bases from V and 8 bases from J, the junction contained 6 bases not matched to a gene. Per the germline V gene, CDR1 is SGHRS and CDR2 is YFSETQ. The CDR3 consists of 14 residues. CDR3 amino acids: CASSPGQGAQGYTF. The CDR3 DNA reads TGCGCCAGCAGCCCGGGACAGGGGGCGCAAGGCTACACCTTC. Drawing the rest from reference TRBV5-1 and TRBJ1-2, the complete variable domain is KAGVTQTPRYLIKTRGQQVTLSCSPISGHRSVSWYQQTPGQGLQFLFEYFSETQRNKGNFPGRFSGRQFSNSRSEMNVSTLELGDSALYLCASSPGQGAQGYTFGSGTRLTVV.

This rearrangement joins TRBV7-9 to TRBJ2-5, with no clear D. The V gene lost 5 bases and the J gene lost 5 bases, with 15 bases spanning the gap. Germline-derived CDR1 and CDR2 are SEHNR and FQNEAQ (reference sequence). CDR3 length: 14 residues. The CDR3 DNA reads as TGTGCCAGCAGCCCGACTCTTCTTGTTGAGACCCAGTACTTC. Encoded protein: CASSPTLLVETQYF. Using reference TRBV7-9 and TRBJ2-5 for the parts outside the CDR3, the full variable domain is DTGVSQNPRHKITKRGQNVTFRCDPISEHNRLYWYRQTLGQGPEFLTYFQNEAQLEKSRLLSDRFSAERPKGSFSTLEIQRTEQGDSAMYLCASSPTLLVETQYFGPGTRLLVL.

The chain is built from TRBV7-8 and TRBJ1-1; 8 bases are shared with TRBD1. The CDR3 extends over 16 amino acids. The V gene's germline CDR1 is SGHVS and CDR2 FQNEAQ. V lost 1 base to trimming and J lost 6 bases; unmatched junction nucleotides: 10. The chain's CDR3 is CASSLDQAGGLSEAFF. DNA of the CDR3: TGTGCCAGCAGCTTAGATCAGGCAGGGGGCTTATCTGAAGCTTTCTTT.

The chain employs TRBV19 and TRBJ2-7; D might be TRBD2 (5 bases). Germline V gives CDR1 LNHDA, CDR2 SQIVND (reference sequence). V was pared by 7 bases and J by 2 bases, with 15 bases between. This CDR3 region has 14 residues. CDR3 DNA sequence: TGTGCCAGTAATGAGGGCTACAGAGCCTACGAGCAGTACTTC. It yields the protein CASNEGYRAYEQYF.

CDR3 nucleotide sequence: TGTGCCAGCAGCCAAGATACGGGACAGGGGGCTCGCGAGCAGTACTTC. Protein: CASSQDTGQGAREQYF. The chain couples TRBV4-2 to TRBJ2-7, with 12 bases aligning to TRBD1. The germline CDR1 and CDR2 sequences are LGHNA and YNFKEQ. The trim removed 0 bases at V and 6 bases at J, leaving 6 bases unmatched. CDR3 length: 16 residues.

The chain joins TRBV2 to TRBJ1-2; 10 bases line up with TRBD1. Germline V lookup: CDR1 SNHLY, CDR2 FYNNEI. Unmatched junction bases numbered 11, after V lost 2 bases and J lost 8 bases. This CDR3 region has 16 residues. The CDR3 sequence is CASSEPGTGVPRGYTF. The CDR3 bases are TGTGCCAGCAGTGAACCCGGGACAGGGGTGCCGAGAGGCTACACCTTC.

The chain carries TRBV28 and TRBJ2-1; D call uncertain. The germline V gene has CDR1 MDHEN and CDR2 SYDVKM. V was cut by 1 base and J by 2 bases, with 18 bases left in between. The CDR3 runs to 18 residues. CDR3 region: CASSLYSRVAPAYNEQFF. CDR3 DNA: TGTGCCAGCAGTTTATATTCTCGGGTCGCACCGGCCTACAATGAGCAGTTCTTC.

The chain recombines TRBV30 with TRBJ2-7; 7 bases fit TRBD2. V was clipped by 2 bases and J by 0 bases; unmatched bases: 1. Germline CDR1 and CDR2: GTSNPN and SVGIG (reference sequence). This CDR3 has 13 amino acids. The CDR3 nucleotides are TGTGCCTGGAGTAGCGGGGCCTCCTACGAGCAGTACTTC. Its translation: CAWSSGASYEQYF.

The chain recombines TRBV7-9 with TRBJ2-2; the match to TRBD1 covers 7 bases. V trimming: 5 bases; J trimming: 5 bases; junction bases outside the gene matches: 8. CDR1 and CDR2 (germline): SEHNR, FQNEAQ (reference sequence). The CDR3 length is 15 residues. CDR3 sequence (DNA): TGTGCCAGCAGCACCCGACAGGGCCAGACCGGGGAGCTGTTTTTT. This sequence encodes CASSTRQGQTGELFF.

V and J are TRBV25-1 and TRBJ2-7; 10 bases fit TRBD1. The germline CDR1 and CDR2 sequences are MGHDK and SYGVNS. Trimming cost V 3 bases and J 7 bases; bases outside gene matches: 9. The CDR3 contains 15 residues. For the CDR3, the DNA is TGTGCCAGCAGTGATCCCGGGACAGGGGTTGGAGAGCAGTACTTC. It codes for CASSDPGTGVGEQYF.

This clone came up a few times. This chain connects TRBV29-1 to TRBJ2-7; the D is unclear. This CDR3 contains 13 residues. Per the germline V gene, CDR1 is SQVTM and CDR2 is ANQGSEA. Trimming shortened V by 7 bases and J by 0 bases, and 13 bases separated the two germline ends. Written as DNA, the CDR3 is TGCAGCGCCCTCCCGGCAGGCTCCTACGAGCAGTACTTC. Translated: CSALPAGSYEQYF.

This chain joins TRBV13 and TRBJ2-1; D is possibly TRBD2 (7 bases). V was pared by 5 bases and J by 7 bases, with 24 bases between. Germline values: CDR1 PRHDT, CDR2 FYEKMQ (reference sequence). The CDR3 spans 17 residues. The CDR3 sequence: CASSPEGRGGLSNEQFF. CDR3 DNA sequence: TGTGCCAGCAGCCCAGAGGGCAGGGGAGGGTTGTCGAATGAGCAGTTCTTC.

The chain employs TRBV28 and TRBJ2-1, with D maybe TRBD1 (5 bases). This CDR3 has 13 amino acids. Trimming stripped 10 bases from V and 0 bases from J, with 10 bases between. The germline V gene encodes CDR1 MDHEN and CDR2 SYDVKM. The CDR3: CATRQSSYNEQFF. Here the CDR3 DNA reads TGTGCCACCAGACAGTCCTCCTACAATGAGCAGTTCTTC.

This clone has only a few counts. CDR3 sequence reads: CASSLGSGLQETQYF. The CDR3, as DNA: TGCGCCAGCAGCTTGGGAAGCGGGCTCCAAGAGACCCAGTACTTC. The chain links TRBV5-1 to TRBJ2-5; TRBD2 might be the D (6 bases). The V gene lost 0 bases and the J gene lost 1 base, with 10 bases spanning the gap. Per the germline V gene, CDR1 is SGHRS and CDR2 is YFSETQ. The CDR3 spans 15 residues.

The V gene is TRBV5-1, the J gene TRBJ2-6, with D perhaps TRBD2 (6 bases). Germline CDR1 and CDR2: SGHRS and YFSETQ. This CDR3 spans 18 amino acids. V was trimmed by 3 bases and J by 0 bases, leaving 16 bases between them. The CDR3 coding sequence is TGCGCCAGCAGCTCGGGGGTCAGGGCTAGCTCTGGGGCCAACGTCCTGACTTTC. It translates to CASSSGVRASSGANVLTF. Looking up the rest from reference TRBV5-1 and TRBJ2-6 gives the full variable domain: KAGVTQTPRYLIKTRGQQVTLSCSPISGHRSVSWYQQTPGQGLQFLFEYFSETQRNKGNFPGRFSGRQFSNSRSEMNVSTLELGDSALYLCASSSGVRASSGANVLTFGAGSRLTVL.

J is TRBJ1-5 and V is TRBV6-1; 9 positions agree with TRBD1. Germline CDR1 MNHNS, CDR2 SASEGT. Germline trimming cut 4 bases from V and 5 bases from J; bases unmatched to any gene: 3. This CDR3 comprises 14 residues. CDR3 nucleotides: TGTGCCAGCAGTGGACAGGGGGGCCATCAGCCCCAGCATTTT. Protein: CASSGQGGHQPQHF.

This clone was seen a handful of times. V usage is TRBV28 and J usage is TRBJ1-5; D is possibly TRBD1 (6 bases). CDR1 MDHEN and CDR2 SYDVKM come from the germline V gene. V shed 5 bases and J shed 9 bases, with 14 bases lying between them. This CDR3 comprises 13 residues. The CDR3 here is CASSRQANGPQHF. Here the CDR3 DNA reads TGTGCCAGCAGTCGACAGGCCAACGGGCCCCAGCATTTT. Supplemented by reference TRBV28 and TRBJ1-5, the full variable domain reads DVKVTQSSRYLVKRTGEKVFLECVQDMDHENMFWYRQDPGLGLRLIYFSYDVKMKEKGDIPEGYSVSREKKERFSLILESASTNQTSMYLCASSRQANGPQHFGDGTRLSIL.

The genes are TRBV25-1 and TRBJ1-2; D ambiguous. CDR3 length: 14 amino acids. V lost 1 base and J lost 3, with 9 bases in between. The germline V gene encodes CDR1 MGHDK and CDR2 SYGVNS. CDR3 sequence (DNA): TGTGCCAGCAGTGAATTGGGCGAGTACTATGGCTACACCTTC. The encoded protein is CASSELGEYYGYTF.

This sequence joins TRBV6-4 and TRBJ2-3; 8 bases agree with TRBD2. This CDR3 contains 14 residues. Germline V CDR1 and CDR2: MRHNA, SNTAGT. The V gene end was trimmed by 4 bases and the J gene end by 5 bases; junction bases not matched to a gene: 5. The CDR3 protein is CASSVGGAEDTQYF. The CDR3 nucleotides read TGTGCCAGCAGTGTCGGGGGGGCCGAAGATACGCAGTATTTT.

CDR3 region: CASSQGAWGYRGEQFF. The CDR3, as DNA: TGTGCCAGCAGCCAAGGGGCCTGGGGATACCGAGGGGAGCAGTTCTTC. V and J are TRBV14 and TRBJ2-1, with D possibly TRBD2 on 5 matching bases. The CDR3 has 16 amino acids. The germline CDR1 and CDR2 sequences are SGHDN and FVKESK. The V end lost 1 base, the J end lost 10 bases, and 20 bases lay between the germline ends.

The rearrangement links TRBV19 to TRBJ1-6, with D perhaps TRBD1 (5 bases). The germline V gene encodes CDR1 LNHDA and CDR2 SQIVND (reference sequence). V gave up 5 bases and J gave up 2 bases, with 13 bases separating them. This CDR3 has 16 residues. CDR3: CASSPRTSTYNSPLHF. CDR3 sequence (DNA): TGTGCCAGTAGTCCCCGGACATCCACCTATAATTCACCCCTCCACTTT.

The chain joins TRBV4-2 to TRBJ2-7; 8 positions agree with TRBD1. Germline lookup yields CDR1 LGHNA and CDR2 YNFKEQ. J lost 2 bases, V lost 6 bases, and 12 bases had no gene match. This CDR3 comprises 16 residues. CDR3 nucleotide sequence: TGTGCCAGCAGGAAGGGGACAGGCAACCTACCCTACGAGCAGTACTTC. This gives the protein CASRKGTGNLPYEQYF.